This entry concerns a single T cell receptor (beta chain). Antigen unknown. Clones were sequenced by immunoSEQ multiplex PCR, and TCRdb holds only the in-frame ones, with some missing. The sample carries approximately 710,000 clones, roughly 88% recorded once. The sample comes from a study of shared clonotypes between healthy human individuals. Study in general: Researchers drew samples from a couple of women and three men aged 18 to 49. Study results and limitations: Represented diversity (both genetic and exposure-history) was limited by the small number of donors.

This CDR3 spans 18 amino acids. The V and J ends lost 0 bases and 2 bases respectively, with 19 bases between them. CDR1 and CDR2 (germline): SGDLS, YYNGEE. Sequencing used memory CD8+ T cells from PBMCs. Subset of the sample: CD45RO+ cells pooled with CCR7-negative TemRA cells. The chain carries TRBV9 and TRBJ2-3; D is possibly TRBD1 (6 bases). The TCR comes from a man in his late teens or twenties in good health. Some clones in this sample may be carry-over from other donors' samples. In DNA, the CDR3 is TGTGCCAGCAGCGTAGCGGCAGGGGCCACGGATTCCACAGATACGCAGTATTTT. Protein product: CASSVAAGATDSTDTQYF.